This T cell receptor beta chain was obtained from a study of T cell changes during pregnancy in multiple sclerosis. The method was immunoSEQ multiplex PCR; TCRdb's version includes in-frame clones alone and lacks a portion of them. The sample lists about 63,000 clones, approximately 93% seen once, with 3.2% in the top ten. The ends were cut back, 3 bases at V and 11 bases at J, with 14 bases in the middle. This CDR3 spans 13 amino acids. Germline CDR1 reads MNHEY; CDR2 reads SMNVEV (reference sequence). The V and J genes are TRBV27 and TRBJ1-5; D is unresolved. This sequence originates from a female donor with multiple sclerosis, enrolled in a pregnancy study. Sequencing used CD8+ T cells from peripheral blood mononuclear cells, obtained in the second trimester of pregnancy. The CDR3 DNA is TGTGCCAGCAGTTTGGTGGCTGGGGAGGCCCAGCATTTT. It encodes CASSLVAGEAQHF.